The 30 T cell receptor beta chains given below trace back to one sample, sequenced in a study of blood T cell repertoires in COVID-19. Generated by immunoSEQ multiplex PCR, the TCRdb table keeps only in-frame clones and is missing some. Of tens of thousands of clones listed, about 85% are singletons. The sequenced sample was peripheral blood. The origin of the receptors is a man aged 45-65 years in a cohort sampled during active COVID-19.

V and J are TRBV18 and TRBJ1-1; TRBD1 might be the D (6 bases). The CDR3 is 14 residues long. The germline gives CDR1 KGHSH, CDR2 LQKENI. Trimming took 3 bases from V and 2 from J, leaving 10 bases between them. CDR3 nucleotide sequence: TGTGCCAGCTCACCTTGGACAGACAACACTGAAGCTTTCTTT. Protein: CASSPWTDNTEAFF.

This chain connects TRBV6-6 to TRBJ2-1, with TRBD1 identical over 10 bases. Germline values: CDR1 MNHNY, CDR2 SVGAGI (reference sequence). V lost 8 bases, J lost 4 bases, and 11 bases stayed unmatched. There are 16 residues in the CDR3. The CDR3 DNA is TGTGCCAGCGGACCCGGGACAGGGGTCATATACAATGAGCAGTTCTTC. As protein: CASGPGTGVIYNEQFF.

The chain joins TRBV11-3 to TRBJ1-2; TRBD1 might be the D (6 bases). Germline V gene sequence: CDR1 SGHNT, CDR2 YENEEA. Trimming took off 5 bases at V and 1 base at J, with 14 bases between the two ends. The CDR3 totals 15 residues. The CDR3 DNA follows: TGTGCCAGCAGCCCCCGGGACACCCTTAACTATGGCTACACCTTC. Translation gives CASSPRDTLNYGYTF. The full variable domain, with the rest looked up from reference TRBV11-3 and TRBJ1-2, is EAGVVQSPRYKIIEKKQPVAFWCNPISGHNTLYWYLQNLGQGPELLIRYENEEAVDDSQLPKDRFSAERLKGVDSTLKIQPAELGDSAVYLCASSPRDTLNYGYTFGSGTRLTVV.

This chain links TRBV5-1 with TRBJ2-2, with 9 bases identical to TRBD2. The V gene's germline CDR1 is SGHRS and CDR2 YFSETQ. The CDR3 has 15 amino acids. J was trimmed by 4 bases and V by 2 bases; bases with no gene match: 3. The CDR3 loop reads CASSFLAGITGELFF. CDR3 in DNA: TGCGCCAGCAGCTTCCTAGCGGGAATCACCGGGGAGCTGTTTTTT.

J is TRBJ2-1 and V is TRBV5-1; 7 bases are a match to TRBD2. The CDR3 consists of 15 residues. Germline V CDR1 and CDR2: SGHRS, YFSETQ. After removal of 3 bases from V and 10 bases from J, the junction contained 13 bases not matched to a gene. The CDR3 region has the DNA TGCGCCAGCAGCTCTGGGGGAGGGTGGGGTCTCGAGCAGTTCTTC. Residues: CASSSGGGWGLEQFF.

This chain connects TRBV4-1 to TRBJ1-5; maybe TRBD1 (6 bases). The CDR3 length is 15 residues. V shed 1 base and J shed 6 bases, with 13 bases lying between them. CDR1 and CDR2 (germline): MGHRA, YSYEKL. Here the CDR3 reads CASSQVGGGAQPQHF. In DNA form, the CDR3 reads TGCGCCAGCAGCCAAGTGGGAGGGGGGGCTCAGCCCCAGCATTTT.

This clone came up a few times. DNA for the CDR3: TGTGCCAGCAGTTTATCGGCACACTACGAGCAGTACGTC. This encodes CASSLSAHYEQYV. V gene TRBV27 combines with J gene TRBJ2-7; D is ambiguous. CDR1 MNHEY and CDR2 SMNVEV come from the germline V gene (reference sequence). V lost 0 bases and J 3 bases, leaving 6 bases between the germline ends. The CDR3 consists of 13 residues.

The DNA of the CDR3 is TGTGCCAGCAGTTTAGCCCCGACTTATGGCTACACCTTC. Protein product: CASSLAPTYGYTF. The chain links TRBV12-3 or TRBV12-4 to TRBJ1-2; D uncertain. Trimming stripped 0 bases from V and 5 bases from J, with 7 bases between. The CDR3 spans 13 residues.

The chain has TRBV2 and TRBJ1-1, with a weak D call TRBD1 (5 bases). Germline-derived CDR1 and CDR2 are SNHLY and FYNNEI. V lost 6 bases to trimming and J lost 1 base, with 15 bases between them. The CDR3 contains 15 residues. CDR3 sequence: CASSVDSDPNTEAFF. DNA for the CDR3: TGTGCCAGCAGCGTAGACAGCGACCCGAACACTGAAGCTTTCTTT.

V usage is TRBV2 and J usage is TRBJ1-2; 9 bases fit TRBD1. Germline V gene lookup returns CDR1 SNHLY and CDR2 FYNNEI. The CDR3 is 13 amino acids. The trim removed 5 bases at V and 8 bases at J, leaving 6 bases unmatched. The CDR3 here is CASSQQGARGYTF. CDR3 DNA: TGTGCCAGCAGTCAACAGGGGGCGAGGGGCTACACCTTC.

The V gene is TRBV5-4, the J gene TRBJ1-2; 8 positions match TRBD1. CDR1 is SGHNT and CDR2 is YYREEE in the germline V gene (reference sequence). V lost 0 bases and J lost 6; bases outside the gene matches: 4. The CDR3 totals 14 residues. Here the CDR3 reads CASSLGTGWNGYTF. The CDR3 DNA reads TGTGCCAGCAGCTTGGGGACAGGGTGGAATGGCTACACCTTC.

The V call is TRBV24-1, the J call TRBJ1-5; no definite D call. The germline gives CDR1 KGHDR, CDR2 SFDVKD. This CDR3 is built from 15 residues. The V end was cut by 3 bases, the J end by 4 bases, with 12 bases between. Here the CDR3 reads CATSDRVSENQPQHF. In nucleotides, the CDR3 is TGTGCCACCAGTGATCGGGTGAGCGAAAATCAGCCCCAGCATTTT.

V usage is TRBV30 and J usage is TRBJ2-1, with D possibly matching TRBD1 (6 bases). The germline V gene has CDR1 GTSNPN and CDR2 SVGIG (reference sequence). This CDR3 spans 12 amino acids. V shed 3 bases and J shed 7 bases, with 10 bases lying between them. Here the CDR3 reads CAWSPGTNEQFF. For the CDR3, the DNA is TGTGCCTGGAGCCCTGGGACAAATGAGCAGTTCTTC.

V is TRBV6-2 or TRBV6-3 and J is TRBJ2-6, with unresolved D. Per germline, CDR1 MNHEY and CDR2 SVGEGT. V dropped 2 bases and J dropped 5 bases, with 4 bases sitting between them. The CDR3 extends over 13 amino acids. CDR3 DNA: TGTGCCAGCAGTTACGAGAGGGCCAACGTCCTGACTTTC. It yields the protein CASSYERANVLTF.

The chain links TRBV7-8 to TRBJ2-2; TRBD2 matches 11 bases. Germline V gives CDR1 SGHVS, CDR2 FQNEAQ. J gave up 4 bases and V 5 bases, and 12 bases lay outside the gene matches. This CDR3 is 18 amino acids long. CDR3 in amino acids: CASSAWDKGLAVTGELFF. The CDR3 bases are TGTGCCAGCAGCGCCTGGGATAAGGGACTAGCGGTCACCGGGGAGCTGTTTTTT.

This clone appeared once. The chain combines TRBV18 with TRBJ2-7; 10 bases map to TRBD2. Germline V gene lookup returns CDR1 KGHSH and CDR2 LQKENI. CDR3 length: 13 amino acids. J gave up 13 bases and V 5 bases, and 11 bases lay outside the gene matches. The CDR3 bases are TGTGCCAGCTCATCCGGACTAGCGGAAACGCCTTACGTC. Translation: CASSSGLAETPYV.

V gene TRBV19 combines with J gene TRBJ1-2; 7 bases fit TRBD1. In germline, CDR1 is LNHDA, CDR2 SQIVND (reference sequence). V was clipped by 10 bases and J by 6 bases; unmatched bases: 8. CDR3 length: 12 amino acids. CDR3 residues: CATQGQFHGYTF. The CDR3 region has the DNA TGTGCCACCCAGGGACAGTTTCATGGCTACACCTTC.

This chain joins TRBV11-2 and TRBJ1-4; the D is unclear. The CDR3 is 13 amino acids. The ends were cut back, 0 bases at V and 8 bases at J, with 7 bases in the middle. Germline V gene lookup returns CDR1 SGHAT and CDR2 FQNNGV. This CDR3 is CASSLDFREKLFF. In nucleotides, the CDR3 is TGTGCCAGCAGCTTAGATTTCCGGGAAAAACTGTTTTTT. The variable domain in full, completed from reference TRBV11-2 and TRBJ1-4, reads EAGVAQSPRYKIIEKRQSVAFWCNPISGHATLYWYQQILGQGPKLLIQFQNNGVVDDSQLPKDRFSAERLKGVDSTLKIQPAKLEDSAVYLCASSLDFREKLFFGSGTQLSVL.

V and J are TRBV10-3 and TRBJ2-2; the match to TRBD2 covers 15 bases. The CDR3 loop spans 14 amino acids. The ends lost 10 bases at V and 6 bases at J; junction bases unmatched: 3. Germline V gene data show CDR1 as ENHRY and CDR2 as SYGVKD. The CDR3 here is CASGTSGRSGELFF. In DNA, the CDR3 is TGTGCCAGCGGGACTAGCGGGAGGTCCGGGGAGCTGTTTTTT.

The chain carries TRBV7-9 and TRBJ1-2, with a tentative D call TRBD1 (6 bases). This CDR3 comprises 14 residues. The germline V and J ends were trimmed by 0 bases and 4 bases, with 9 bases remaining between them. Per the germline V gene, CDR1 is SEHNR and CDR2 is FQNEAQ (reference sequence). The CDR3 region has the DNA TGTGCCAGCAGCTTAGCGCAAGGGGGCTATGGCTACACCTTC. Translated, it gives CASSLAQGGYGYTF. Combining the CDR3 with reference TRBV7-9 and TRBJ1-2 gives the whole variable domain DTGVSQNPRHKITKRGQNVTFRCDPISEHNRLYWYRQTLGQGPEFLTYFQNEAQLEKSRLLSDRFSAERPKGSFSTLEIQRTEQGDSAMYLCASSLAQGGYGYTFGSGTRLTVV.

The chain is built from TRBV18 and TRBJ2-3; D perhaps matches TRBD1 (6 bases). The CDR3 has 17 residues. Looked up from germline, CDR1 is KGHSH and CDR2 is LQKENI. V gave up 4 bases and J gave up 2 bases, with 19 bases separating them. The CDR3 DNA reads TGTGCCAGCTCACGCGCTTCGACAGGCCGGGCCACAGATACGCAGTATTTT. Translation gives CASSRASTGRATDTQYF.

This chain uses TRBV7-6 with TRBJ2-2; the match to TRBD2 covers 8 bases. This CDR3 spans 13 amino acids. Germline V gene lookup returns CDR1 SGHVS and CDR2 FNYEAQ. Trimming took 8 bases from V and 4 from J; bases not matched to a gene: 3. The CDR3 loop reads CASWAGGTGELFF. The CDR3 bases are TGTGCCAGCTGGGCGGGGGGCACCGGGGAGCTGTTTTTT. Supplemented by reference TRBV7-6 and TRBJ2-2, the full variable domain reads GAGVSQSPRYKVTKRGQDVALRCDPISGHVSLYWYRQALGQGPEFLTYFNYEAQQDKSGLPNDRFSAERPEGSISTLTIQRTEQRDSAMYRCASWAGGTGELFFGEGSRLTVL.

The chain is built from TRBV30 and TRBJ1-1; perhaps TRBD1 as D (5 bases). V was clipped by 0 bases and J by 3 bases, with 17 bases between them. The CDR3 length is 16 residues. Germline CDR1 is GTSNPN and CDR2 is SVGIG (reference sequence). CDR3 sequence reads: CAWSVTRGGGHTEAFF. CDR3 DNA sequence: TGTGCCTGGAGTGTAACCCGGGGCGGGGGTCACACTGAAGCTTTCTTT.

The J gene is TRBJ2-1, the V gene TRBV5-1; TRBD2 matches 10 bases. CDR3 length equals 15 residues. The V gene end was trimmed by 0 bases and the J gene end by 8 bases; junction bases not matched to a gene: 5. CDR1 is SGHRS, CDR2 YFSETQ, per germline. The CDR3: CASSLEASGSDEQFF. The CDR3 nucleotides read TGCGCCAGCAGCTTGGAGGCTAGCGGGAGTGATGAGCAGTTCTTC.

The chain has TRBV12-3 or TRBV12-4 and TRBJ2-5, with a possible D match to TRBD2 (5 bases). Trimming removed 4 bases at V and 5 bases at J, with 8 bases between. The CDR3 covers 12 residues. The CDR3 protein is CASSYREETQYF. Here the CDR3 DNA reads TGTGCCAGCAGTTATAGGGAGGAGACCCAGTACTTC.

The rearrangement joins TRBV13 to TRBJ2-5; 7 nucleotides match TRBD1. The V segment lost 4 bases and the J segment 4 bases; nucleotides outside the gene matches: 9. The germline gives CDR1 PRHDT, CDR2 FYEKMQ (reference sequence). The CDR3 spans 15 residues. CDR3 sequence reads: CASSSNDRDGETQYF. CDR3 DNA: TGTGCCAGCAGCTCTAATGACAGGGATGGAGAGACCCAGTACTTC.

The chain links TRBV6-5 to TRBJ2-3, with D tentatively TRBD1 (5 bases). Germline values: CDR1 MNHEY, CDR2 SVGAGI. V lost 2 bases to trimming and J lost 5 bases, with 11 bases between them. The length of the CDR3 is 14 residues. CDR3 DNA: TGTGCCAGCAGTTACGGGGCAGCTCTAGATACGCAGTATTTT. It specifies CASSYGAALDTQYF.

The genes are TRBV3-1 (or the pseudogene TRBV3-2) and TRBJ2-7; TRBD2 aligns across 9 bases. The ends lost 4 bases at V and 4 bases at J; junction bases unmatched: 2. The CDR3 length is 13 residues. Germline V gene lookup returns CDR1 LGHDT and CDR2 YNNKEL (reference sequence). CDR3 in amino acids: CASSLSGGYEQYF. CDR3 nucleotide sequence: TGTGCCAGCAGCCTTAGCGGGGGTTACGAGCAGTACTTC.

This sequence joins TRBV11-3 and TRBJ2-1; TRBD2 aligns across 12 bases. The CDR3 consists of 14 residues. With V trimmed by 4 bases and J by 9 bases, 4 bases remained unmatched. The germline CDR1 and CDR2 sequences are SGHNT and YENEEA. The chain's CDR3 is CASSSLAGGGEQFF. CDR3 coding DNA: TGTGCCAGCAGCTCTCTAGCGGGAGGGGGTGAGCAGTTCTTC. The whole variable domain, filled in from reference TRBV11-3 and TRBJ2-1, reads EAGVVQSPRYKIIEKKQPVAFWCNPISGHNTLYWYLQNLGQGPELLIRYENEEAVDDSQLPKDRFSAERLKGVDSTLKIQPAELGDSAVYLCASSSLAGGGEQFFGPGTRLTVL.

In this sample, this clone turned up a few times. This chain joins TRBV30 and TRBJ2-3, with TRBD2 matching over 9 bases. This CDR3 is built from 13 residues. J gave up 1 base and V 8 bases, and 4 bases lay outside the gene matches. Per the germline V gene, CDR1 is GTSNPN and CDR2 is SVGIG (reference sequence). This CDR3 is CAAERGGTDTQYF. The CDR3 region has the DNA TGTGCCGCCGAGCGGGGGGGCACAGATACGCAGTATTTT.